This section outlines one T cell receptor (beta chain) sequence together with its context. Antigen unknown. The source of the sample is a study of T cell repertoires in ileal Crohn's disease. The overall study: At surgery, more than 30% of patients smoked, with median disease duration 7.9 years. About half received postoperative treatment, around twelve with thiopurines and some 19 anti-TNF. General study points: Clonal expansions were more frequent in active smokers than non-smokers at surgery. Endoscopic recurrence occurred in every patient whose clonality exceeded 26.8%.

This CDR3 comprises 14 residues. The V gene lost 6 bases and the J gene lost 4 bases, with 15 bases spanning the gap. Per the germline V gene, CDR1 is MNHNS and CDR2 is SASEGT. Profiled with immunoSEQ multiplex PCR; TCRdb holds only in-frame clones, not every one. The sample has more than 15,000 clones, less than 65% seen once; the top ten hold under 7.5%. The gene calls are TRBV6-1 and TRBJ1-1; D is ambiguous. The sequence was collected from an adult with Crohn's disease. The sequenced material came from ileal tissue. DNA for the CDR3: TGTGCCAGCAGACCGACGGGAGGCGGCACTGAAGCTTTCTTT. Its protein product is CASRPTGGGTEAFF.